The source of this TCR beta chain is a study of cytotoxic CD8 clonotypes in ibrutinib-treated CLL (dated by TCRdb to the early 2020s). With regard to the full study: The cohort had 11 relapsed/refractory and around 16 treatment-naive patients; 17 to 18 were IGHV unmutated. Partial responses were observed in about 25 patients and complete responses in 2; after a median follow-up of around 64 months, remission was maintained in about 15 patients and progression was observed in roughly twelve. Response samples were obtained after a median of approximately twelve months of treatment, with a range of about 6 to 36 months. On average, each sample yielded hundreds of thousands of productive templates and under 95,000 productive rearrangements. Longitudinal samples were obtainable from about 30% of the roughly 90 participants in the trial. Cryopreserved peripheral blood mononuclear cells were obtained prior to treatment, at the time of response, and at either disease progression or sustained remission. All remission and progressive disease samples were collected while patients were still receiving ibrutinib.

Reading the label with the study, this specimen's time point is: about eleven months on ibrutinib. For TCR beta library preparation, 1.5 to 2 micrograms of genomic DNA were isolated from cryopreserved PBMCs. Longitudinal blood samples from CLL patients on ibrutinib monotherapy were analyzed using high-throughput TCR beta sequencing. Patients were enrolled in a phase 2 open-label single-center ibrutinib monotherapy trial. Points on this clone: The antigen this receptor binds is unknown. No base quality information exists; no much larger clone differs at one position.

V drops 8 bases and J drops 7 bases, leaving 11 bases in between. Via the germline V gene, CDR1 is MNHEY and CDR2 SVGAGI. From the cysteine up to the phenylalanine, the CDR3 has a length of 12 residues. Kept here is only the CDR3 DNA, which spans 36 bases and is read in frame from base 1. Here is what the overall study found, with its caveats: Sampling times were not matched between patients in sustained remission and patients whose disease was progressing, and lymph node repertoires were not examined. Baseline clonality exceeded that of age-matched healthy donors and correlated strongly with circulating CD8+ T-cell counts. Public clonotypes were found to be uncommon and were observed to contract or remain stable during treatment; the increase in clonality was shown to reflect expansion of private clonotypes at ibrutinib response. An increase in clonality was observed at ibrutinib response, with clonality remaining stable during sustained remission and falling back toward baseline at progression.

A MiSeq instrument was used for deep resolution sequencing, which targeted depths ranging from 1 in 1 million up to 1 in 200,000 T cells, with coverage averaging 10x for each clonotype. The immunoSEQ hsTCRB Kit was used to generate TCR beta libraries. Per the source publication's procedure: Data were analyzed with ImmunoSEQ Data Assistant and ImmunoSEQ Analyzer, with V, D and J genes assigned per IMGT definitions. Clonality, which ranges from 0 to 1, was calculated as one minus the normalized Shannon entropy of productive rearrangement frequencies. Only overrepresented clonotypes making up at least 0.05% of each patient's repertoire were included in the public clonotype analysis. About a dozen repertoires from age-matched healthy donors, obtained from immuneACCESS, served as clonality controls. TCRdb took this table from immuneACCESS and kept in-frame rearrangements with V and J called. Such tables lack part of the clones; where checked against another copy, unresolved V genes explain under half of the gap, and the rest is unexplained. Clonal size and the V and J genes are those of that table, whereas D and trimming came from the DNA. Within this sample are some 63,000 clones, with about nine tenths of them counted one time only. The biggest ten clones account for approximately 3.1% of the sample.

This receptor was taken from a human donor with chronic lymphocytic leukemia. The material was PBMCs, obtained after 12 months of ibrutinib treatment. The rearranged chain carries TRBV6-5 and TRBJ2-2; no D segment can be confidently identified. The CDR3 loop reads CASRRFDGELFF. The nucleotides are TGTGCCAGCCGAAGATTTGACGGGGAGCTGTTTTTT.